This T cell receptor (beta chain) was recovered during a study of regulatory T cells in long-lasting Graves disease. Time point: newly diagnosed GD, antithyroid drugs for less than 3 months. PBMC-derived RNA was used for the TCR library. In building TCR beta libraries, iRepertoire HTBI primers were used together with Arm-PCR of CDR3 regions. Using its own MiXCR run on the multiplex PCR reads, TCRdb lists one record per CDR3 protein. The sample contains about 460,000 distinct CDR3 sequences, 14% of which appear only once. J gave up 4 bases and V 5 bases, and 7 bases lay outside the gene matches. Per the germline V gene, CDR1 is WNHNN and CDR2 is SYGVQD (reference sequence). The CDR3 runs to 16 residues. This same sample was also part of a study on T cells in Graves' hyperthyroidism and ophthalmopathy.

The source material was peripheral blood mononuclear cells (PBMCs), sampled at new diagnosis, from a patient treated with antithyroid drugs. This chain connects TRBV10-1 to TRBJ2-2; 10 bases line up with TRBD2. The sequence derives from a woman aged 45-65 years with Graves disease. DNA of the CDR3: TGCGCCAGCAGTAGGGGTCGGACTAGCGGCACCGGGGAGCTGTTTTTT. As protein: CASSRGRTSGTGELFF.